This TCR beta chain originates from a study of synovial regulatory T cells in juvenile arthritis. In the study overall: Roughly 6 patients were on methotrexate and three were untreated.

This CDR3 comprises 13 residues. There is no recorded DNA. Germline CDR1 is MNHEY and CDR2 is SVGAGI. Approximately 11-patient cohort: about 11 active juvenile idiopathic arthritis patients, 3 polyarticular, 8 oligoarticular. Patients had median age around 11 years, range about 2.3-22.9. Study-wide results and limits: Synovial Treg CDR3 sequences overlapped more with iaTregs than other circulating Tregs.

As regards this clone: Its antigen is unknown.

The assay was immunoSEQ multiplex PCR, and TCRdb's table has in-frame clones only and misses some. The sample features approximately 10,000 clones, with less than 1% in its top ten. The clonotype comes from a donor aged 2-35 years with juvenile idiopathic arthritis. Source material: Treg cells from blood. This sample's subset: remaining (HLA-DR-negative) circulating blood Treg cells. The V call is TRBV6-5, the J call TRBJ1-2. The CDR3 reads CASRQPADYGYTF.